This T cell receptor beta chain was retrieved from a study of spatial heterogeneity in lung cancer. Background on the study: Detection of beta-chain sequences consistently exceeded that of alpha-chain sequences. Combinations of a unique TCR and a UMI were tallied in raw reads, and on average each appeared more than ten times.

A distinct unique molecular identifier was carried by each TCR cDNA molecule. In TCRdb, the 5' RACE reads were re-called with MiXCR into one record per CDR3 protein. The repertoire holds 1,800 or so distinct CDR3 sequences, with approximately 16% as singletons. Sample time point: sample taken at primary tumor resection. Extraction of whole RNA from tumor, nontumor lung or frozen PBMC preceded unsorted sequencing. This clonotype is medium-sized by share. This TCR was sampled from a male donor with early-stage non-small cell lung cancer. The source material was normal lung tissue next to the tumor, sampled at surgery.

The CDR3, as DNA: TGTGCCAGTAGTCAGCAGGGAGGCACAGATACGCAGTATTTT. This translates into CASSQQGGTDTQYF. This chain links TRBV19 with TRBJ2-3; perhaps D is TRBD1 or TRBD2 (5 bases each). The germline V and J ends were trimmed by 5 bases and 1 base, with 10 bases remaining between them. This CDR3 is 14 amino acids long. Per germline, CDR1 LNHDA and CDR2 SQIVND (reference sequence). The whole variable domain, filled in from reference TRBV19 and TRBJ2-3, reads DGGITQSPKYLFRKEGQNVTLSCEQNLNHDAMYWYRQDPGQGLRLIYYSQIVNDFQKGDIAEGYSVSREKKESFPLTVTSAQKNPTAFYLCASSQQGGTDTQYFGPGTRLTVL.